The clone carrying this T cell receptor (beta chain) was seen a single time. The sample belongs to a study of shared clonotypes between healthy human individuals. The CDR3 runs 17 residues. Germline V gene sequence: CDR1 SGHTA, CDR2 FQGNSA. J lost 5 bases, V lost 5 bases, and 13 bases had no gene match. Assay: immunoSEQ multiplex PCR; the TCRdb copy retains only in-frame clones and omits some. Of hundreds of thousands of clones in the sample, around 80% are singletons; the top ten hold over 10%. The J gene is TRBJ2-7, the V gene TRBV7-2, with 12 nucleotides matching TRBD2. This receptor was taken from a woman aged 35 to 49 in good health. Some clones in this sample may be carry-over from other donors' samples. Sample: PBMCs. As DNA, the CDR3 is TGTGCCAGCAGCAGGGGAGGGGCGACTAGCGGGAGTGACGAGCAGTACTTC. This gives the protein CASSRGGATSGSDEQYF.